Listed below are T cell receptor beta chains from one sample, sequenced in a study of T cell repertoires in cytomegalovirus infection. MiXCR, run by TCRdb on the reads, gives a single entry per CDR3 protein. The sample shows 450,000 to 600,000 distinct CDR3 sequences, around 11% of them seen only once. The specimen sequenced was PBMCs. Source of these receptors: a human donor in good health (CMV status not recorded). Some clones in this sample may be carry-over from other donors' samples. The CDR3 runs from the conserved cysteine through the conserved F or W. The order of the fields is D gene, V gene, clone size, J gene, CDR3 protein, CDR3 DNA. A D gene is named only where the DNA matches it firmly. The size of a clone is reported for some rows only, either as once, few or many, or as a class for expanded clones.

-	TRBV7-3	many	TRBJ2-3	CASRWEGTDTQYF	TGTGCCAGCAGATGGGAGGGCACAGATACGCAGTATTTT
-	TRBV6-5	many	TRBJ1-1	CASSYSLGGEAFF	TGTGCCAGCAGTTACTCGTTGGGCGGAGAAGCTTTCTTT
TRBD1	TRBV12-5	many	TRBJ1-2	CASGLVLRRGPHGYTF	TGTGCTAGTGGTTTGGTACTTAGAAGGGGGCCGCATGGCTACACCTTC
-	TRBV11-2	many	TRBJ1-1	CASGEGGSTEAFF	TGTGCCAGCGGGGAGGGGGGTAGCACTGAAGCTTTCTTT
-	TRBV7-6	many	TRBJ2-1	CASSWGDGLNEQFF	TGTGCCAGCAGCTGGGGGGACGGCCTCAATGAGCAGTTCTTC
-	TRBV7-3	many	TRBJ2-3	CASSLLGPLIDTQYF	TGTGCCAGCAGCCTCCTAGGACCTCTTATAGATACGCAGTATTTT
-	TRBV7-2	many	TRBJ2-1	CASSLAEEFQQFF	TGTGCCAGCAGCTTAGCGGAGGAGTTTCAGCAGTTCTTC
-	TRBV20-1	-	TRBJ1-6	CSASRGLGNSPLHF	TGCAGTGCTAGCAGGGGTTTGGGCAATTCACCCCTCCACTTT
-	TRBV29-1	few	TRBJ2-1	CSSRSGVNTNEQFF	TGCAGCTCGAGATCGGGGGTCAACACGAATGAGCAGTTCTTC
-	TRBV5-1	-	TRBJ2-1	CASSSTTSYNEQFF	TGCGCCAGCAGCTCAACTACCTCCTACAATGAGCAGTTCTTC
-	TRBV5-6	many	TRBJ2-1	CASSLVLHNEQFF	TGTGCCAGCAGCTTGGTACTACACAATGAGCAGTTCTTC
-	TRBV7-2	many	TRBJ1-2	CASSLAWQANYGYTF	TGTGCCAGCAGCTTAGCCTGGCAAGCTAACTATGGCTACACCTTC
TRBD2	TRBV7-3	many	TRBJ2-1	CASSLTTSGGKMGEQFF	TGTGCCAGCAGCTTAACGACTAGCGGGGGGAAGATGGGTGAGCAGTTCTTC
-	TRBV2	many	TRBJ2-5	CASGNSQETQYF	TGTGCCAGCGGTAACAGCCAAGAGACCCAGTACTTC
-	TRBV3-1	many	TRBJ1-5	CASSQDSQVNQPQHF	TGTGCCAGCAGCCAAGACAGCCAGGTCAATCAGCCCCAGCATTTT
TRBD1	TRBV7-8	many	TRBJ2-2	CASSLRDSPNTGELFF	TGTGCCAGCAGCCTCCGGGACAGCCCGAACACCGGGGAGCTGTTTTTT
TRBD1	TRBV11-2	-	TRBJ1-1	CASSSEGRNRGNWNTEAFF	TGTGCCAGCAGCTCAGAAGGTCGGAACAGGGGGAACTGGAACACTGAAGCTTTCTTT
-	TRBV12-3/TRBV12-4	many	TRBJ1-2	CASSLVGAGYTF	TGTGCCAGCAGTTTAGTCGGGGCCGGCTACACCTTC
-	TRBV29-1	once	TRBJ1-1	CSVGGLRNTEAFF	TGCAGCGTTGGGGGACTACGGAACACTGAAGCTTTCTTT
TRBD2	TRBV7-9	many	TRBJ2-2	CASASLAGGNTGELFF	TGTGCCAGCGCCTCCCTAGCGGGAGGTAACACCGGGGAGCTGTTTTTT
-	TRBV7-9	many	TRBJ1-1	CASKLGGTEAFF	TGTGCCAGCAAATTGGGGGGAACTGAAGCTTTCTTT
-	TRBV6-1	many	TRBJ1-2	CASSENLRPAF	TGTGCCAGCAGTGAAAACCTAAGGCCAGCCTTC
-	TRBV9	few	TRBJ1-1	CASSVGRTEEAFF	TGTGCCAGCAGCGTAGGACGGACGGAAGAAGCTTTCTTT
TRBD1	TRBV27	many	TRBJ1-1	CASSLSGQGASTEAFF	TGTGCCAGCAGTTTATCAGGACAGGGGGCGTCCACTGAAGCTTTCTTT
TRBD1	TRBV10-3	many	TRBJ1-1	CAISEPGQPQSEAFF	TGTGCCATCAGTGAGCCGGGACAGCCGCAGTCCGAAGCTTTCTTT
-	TRBV10-3	many	TRBJ1-1	CAISPTGNTEAFF	TGTGCCATCAGCCCAACAGGGAACACTGAAGCTTTCTTT
TRBD2	TRBV6-4	-	TRBJ2-1	CASRAILAGESVDEQFF	TGTGCCAGCAGGGCCATACTAGCGGGAGAGTCCGTAGATGAGCAGTTCTTC
TRBD2	TRBV28	many	TRBJ2-7	CASTPGLAGAGTYEQYF	TGTGCCAGCACCCCCGGACTAGCGGGAGCCGGGACCTACGAGCAGTACTTC
-	TRBV20-1	many	TRBJ2-4	CSASGGLAKNIQYF	TGCAGTGCTAGCGGGGGTTTAGCCAAAAACATTCAGTACTTC
-	TRBV4-2	-	TRBJ2-2	CASSQEGIFTGELFF	TGTGCCAGCAGCCAAGAGGGCATATTCACCGGGGAGCTGTTTTTT
-	TRBV11-2	few	TRBJ1-4	CASAIWLNEKLFF	TGTGCCAGCGCGATTTGGTTGAATGAAAAACTGTTTTTT
-	TRBV3-1	few	TRBJ1-2	CASSHFRVSGYTF	TGTGCCAGCAGCCACTTCAGGGTGAGTGGCTACACCTTC